Below are 31 T cell receptor beta chains sequenced from a single sample in a study of shared clonotypes between healthy human individuals. Sequencing used immunoSEQ multiplex PCR; TCRdb keeps in-frame clones, though not all of them. The table has 2 million to 2.5 million clones, around 93% seen once. The specimen sequenced was naive CD4+ T cells from PBMCs. This sample's subset: CD45RA+ positively selected. Receptor source: a man younger than 30 in good health. Some clones in this sample may be carry-over from other donors' samples.

J is TRBJ2-2 and V is TRBV7-8; 9 nucleotides align to TRBD1. Germline CDR1 and CDR2: SGHVS and FQNEAQ. CDR3 length equals 16 residues. J gave up 6 bases and V 1 base, and 6 bases lay outside the gene matches. The CDR3 here is CASSLVVGQGSGELFF. For the CDR3, the DNA is TGTGCCAGCAGCTTAGTAGTGGGACAGGGCTCCGGGGAGCTGTTTTTT.

J is TRBJ1-5 and V is TRBV19, with D tentatively TRBD1 (6 bases). Per germline, CDR1 LNHDA and CDR2 SQIVND (reference sequence). This CDR3 has 16 amino acids. V dropped 2 bases and J dropped 3 bases, with 14 bases sitting between them. The CDR3 is CASSITSQGFNQPQHF. CDR3 DNA sequence: TGTGCCAGTAGTATAACGTCACAGGGATTCAATCAGCCCCAGCATTTT.

This clone was recorded a few times. The rearrangement joins TRBV19 to TRBJ1-5; TRBD1 aligns across 9 bases. CDR3 length equals 15 residues. CDR1 is LNHDA and CDR2 is SQIVND in the germline V gene (reference sequence). Trimming at V came to 3 bases and at J to 7 bases, leaving 7 bases not matched to a gene. CDR3: CASSIWGQGQQPQHF. The CDR3 nucleotides are TGTGCCAGTAGTATTTGGGGACAGGGTCAGCAGCCCCAGCATTTT.

V is TRBV30 and J is TRBJ1-1; D gene ambiguous. Looked up from germline, CDR1 is GTSNPN and CDR2 is SVGIG (reference sequence). Trimming cost V 1 base and J 4 bases, with 13 bases left between them. The CDR3 extends over 14 amino acids. The CDR3 region has the DNA TGTGCCTGGAGTGAAACTTATCTAGGCACTGAAGCTTTCTTT. Encoded protein: CAWSETYLGTEAFF. Combining the CDR3 with reference TRBV30 and TRBJ1-1 gives the whole variable domain SQTIHQWPATLVQPVGSPLSLECTVEGTSNPNLYWYRQAAGRGLQLLFYSVGIGQISSEVPQNLSASRPQDRQFILSSKKLLLSDSGFYLCAWSETYLGTEAFFGQGTRLTVV.

The CDR3 spells CASRSAGTSGADTQYF. The CDR3 nucleotides read TGCGCCAGCAGGTCCGCCGGGACCTCCGGGGCAGATACGCAGTATTTT. The chain uses TRBV5-1 and TRBJ2-3; D might be TRBD1 or TRBD2, each matching 5 bases. This CDR3 spans 16 amino acids. Trimming shortened V by 5 bases and J by 4 bases, and 20 bases separated the two germline ends. The germline V gene has CDR1 SGHRS and CDR2 YFSETQ.

J is TRBJ2-5 and V is TRBV7-3; no clear D. The CDR3 length is 13 residues. Germline V gene data show CDR1 as SGHTA and CDR2 as FQGTGA. V gave up 2 bases and J gave up 3 bases, with 7 bases separating them. Here the CDR3 reads CASSLSPEETQYF. The CDR3 DNA reads as TGTGCCAGCAGCTTATCCCCCGAAGAGACCCAGTACTTC. The full variable domain, in which reference TRBV7-3 and TRBJ2-5 provide the parts outside the CDR3, is GAGVSQTPSNKVTEKGKYVELRCDPISGHTALYWYRQSLGQGPEFLIYFQGTGAADDSGLPNDRFFAVRPEGSVSTLKIQRTERGDSAVYLCASSLSPEETQYFGPGTRLLVL.

The genes are TRBV6-4 and TRBJ2-2; 9 bases fit TRBD1. CDR1 is MRHNA and CDR2 is SNTAGT in the germline V gene. Trimming cost V 6 bases and J 6 bases; bases outside gene matches: 8. This CDR3 is 15 amino acids long. The CDR3 DNA follows: TGTGCCAGCAGGGCCCCGGGACAGGGTTCCGGGGAGCTGTTTTTT. As protein: CASRAPGQGSGELFF.

The chain joins TRBV29-1 to TRBJ2-3; 8 bases agree with TRBD2. This CDR3 region has 14 residues. CDR1 and CDR2 from the germline V gene are SQVTM and ANQGSEA. With V trimmed by 1 base and J by 3 bases, 3 bases remained unmatched. Written as DNA, the CDR3 is TGCAGCGTTGAAGTCGGGAGGGAAACAGATACGCAGTATTTT. Translating it yields CSVEVGRETDTQYF.

Points on this clone: Other DNA sequences in this specimen translate into the identical CDR3. This chain connects TRBV6-5 to TRBJ2-7; TRBD1 matches 10 bases. Germline CDR1 and CDR2: MNHEY and SVGAGI. The CDR3 covers 13 residues. Germline trimming cut 6 bases from V and 3 bases from J; bases unmatched to any gene: 2. In nucleotides, the CDR3 is TGTGCCAGCAGGCGGGACAGGGGCTACGAGCAGTACTTC. This encodes CASRRDRGYEQYF.

The chain joins TRBV6-6 to TRBJ1-1; D possibly corresponds to TRBD1 (5 bases). Per germline, CDR1 MNHNY and CDR2 SVGAGI (reference sequence). This CDR3 is 13 amino acids long. With 7 bases removed from V and 1 base from J, the gap between germline ends came to 10 bases. The CDR3: CASTKTGNTEAFF. CDR3 nucleotide sequence: TGTGCCAGCACTAAAACAGGGAACACTGAAGCTTTCTTT.

This clone turned up a few times. The chain links TRBV30 to TRBJ2-2, with 10 bases matching TRBD2. This CDR3 contains 15 residues. Germline V gene data show CDR1 as GTSNPN and CDR2 as SVGIG (reference sequence). V lost 4 bases, J lost 5 bases, and 7 bases stayed unmatched. CDR3 loop: CAWTLAGAGTGELFF. CDR3 nucleotide sequence: TGTGCCTGGACCCTAGCGGGAGCGGGTACCGGGGAGCTGTTTTTT. The full variable domain, with the rest looked up from reference TRBV30 and TRBJ2-2, is SQTIHQWPATLVQPVGSPLSLECTVEGTSNPNLYWYRQAAGRGLQLLFYSVGIGQISSEVPQNLSASRPQDRQFILSSKKLLLSDSGFYLCAWTLAGAGTGELFFGEGSRLTVL.

V and J are TRBV11-2 and TRBJ2-1; D may correspond to TRBD1 or TRBD2 (5 bases each). Germline CDR1 and CDR2: SGHAT and FQNNGV. Trimming took off 2 bases at V and 3 bases at J, with 14 bases between the two ends. CDR3 size: 16 residues. CDR3 residues: CASSLNRGQGYNEQFF. The CDR3 nucleotides read TGTGCCAGCAGCTTAAATCGAGGGCAGGGCTACAATGAGCAGTTCTTC.

The rearrangement joins TRBV23-1 to TRBJ2-2; perhaps TRBD2 as D (6 bases). TRBV23-1 is annotated as an ORF whose role is uncertain. The CDR3 has 15 residues. V gave up 9 bases and J gave up 3 bases, with 17 bases separating them. DNA for the CDR3: TGCGCCAGGGGAACCTGGGGACTTGACACCGGGGAGCTGTTTTTT. Residues: CARGTWGLDTGELFF.

This clone was picked up a small number of times. The chain joins TRBV30 to TRBJ1-1; 10 bases align to TRBD1. Germline V gene lookup returns CDR1 GTSNPN and CDR2 SVGIG (reference sequence). The CDR3 runs 14 residues. The ends lost 3 bases at V and 5 bases at J; junction bases unmatched: 6. For the CDR3, the DNA is TGTGCCTGGAGGACAGGGGGCGTACGGACTGAAGCTTTCTTT. This sequence encodes CAWRTGGVRTEAFF.

The chain joins TRBV7-9 to TRBJ1-1; tentatively, D is TRBD1 (6 bases). V was clipped by 5 bases and J by 3 bases, with 16 bases between them. The CDR3 is 15 amino acids. The germline gives CDR1 SEHNR, CDR2 FQNEAQ (reference sequence). CDR3 DNA sequence: TGTGCCAGCAGCCTCGGGGGCGGGGCCTACACTGAAGCTTTCTTT. Its protein is CASSLGGGAYTEAFF.

This clone was counted once. Additional DNA sequences in this sample encode the identical CDR3. The rearrangement joins TRBV29-1 to TRBJ1-2, with TRBD1 identical over 7 bases. V shed 1 base, J shed 8 bases, and the junction held 4 bases outside the gene matches. CDR3 length: 12 amino acids. The germline gives CDR1 SQVTM, CDR2 ANQGSEA. The CDR3 region is CSVEGQGGGYTF. CDR3 DNA: TGCAGCGTTGAAGGTCAAGGGGGCGGCTACACCTTC.

V is TRBV28 and J is TRBJ2-3, with TRBD2 identical over 10 bases. The trim removed 7 bases at V and 3 bases at J, leaving 16 bases unmatched. Germline V gives CDR1 MDHEN, CDR2 SYDVKM. This CDR3 is built from 18 residues. CDR3 region: CASTSAPYSGGRTDTQYF. CDR3 nucleotide sequence: TGTGCCAGCACCAGCGCCCCGTATAGCGGGGGGAGAACAGATACGCAGTATTTT. Variable domain in full (rest from reference TRBV28 and TRBJ2-3): DVKVTQSSRYLVKRTGEKVFLECVQDMDHENMFWYRQDPGLGLRLIYFSYDVKMKEKGDIPEGYSVSREKKERFSLILESASTNQTSMYLCASTSAPYSGGRTDTQYFGPGTRLTVL.

The chain recombines TRBV5-1 with TRBJ1-1; D is ambiguous. V was trimmed by 0 bases and J by 1 base, leaving 13 bases between them. Germline V lookup: CDR1 SGHRS, CDR2 YFSETQ. The CDR3 is made up of 16 amino acids. The CDR3 DNA reads as TGCGCCAGCAGCTTGGAATTAGTAGGCTGGAACACTGAAGCTTTCTTT. Its protein product is CASSLELVGWNTEAFF.

The chain has TRBV9 and TRBJ2-1; D tentatively reads TRBD1 or TRBD2 (5 bases each). Deletions cut 0 bases from V and 4 bases from J, with 14 bases between. CDR1 is SGDLS, CDR2 YYNGEE, per germline. The CDR3 contains 16 residues. CDR3 protein: CASSVAGTGVYNEQFF. CDR3 nucleotides: TGTGCCAGCAGCGTAGCAGGGACCGGAGTATACAATGAGCAGTTCTTC.

A remark on this clone: Other DNA variants within this sample encode the same CDR3. The rearrangement links TRBV6-5 to TRBJ2-7; D may be TRBD1 (5 bases). Germline CDR1 reads MNHEY; CDR2 reads SVGAGI. The CDR3 has 11 amino acids. Trimming pared 2 bases from V and 7 bases from J, leaving 6 bases between. The CDR3 spells CASSYRGEQYF. The CDR3 DNA reads as TGTGCCAGCAGTTACAGGGGAGAGCAGTACTTC.

CDR3 coding DNA: TGCGCCAGCAGCTCCTACTCAGGGGCTACTAATGAAAAACTGTTTTTT. It specifies CASSSYSGATNEKLFF. The chain links TRBV5-1 to TRBJ1-4, with D perhaps TRBD1 (6 bases). V lost 3 bases to trimming and J lost 2 bases, with 14 bases between them. The CDR3 length is 16 residues. Germline V gene lookup returns CDR1 SGHRS and CDR2 YFSETQ.

The rearrangement joins TRBV28 to TRBJ2-7, with D unclear. This CDR3 comprises 15 residues. The ends were cut back, 2 bases at V and 3 bases at J, with 14 bases in the middle. Germline V lookup: CDR1 MDHEN, CDR2 SYDVKM. The CDR3 DNA is TGTGCCAGCAGTTTACGGAGTTTGGGTGTCTACGAGCAGTACTTC. Translated: CASSLRSLGVYEQYF.

J is TRBJ2-1 and V is TRBV28, with D possibly matching TRBD2 (6 bases). This CDR3 is built from 14 residues. Germline loops: CDR1 MDHEN, CDR2 SYDVKM. Between the trimmed V and J ends, which lost 10 bases and 7 bases, there was a span of 20 bases. CDR3 sequence: CATYPSRAGNEQFF. The CDR3 bases are TGTGCCACCTACCCATCACGGGCGGGGAATGAGCAGTTCTTC.

This clone was seen only once. In the same sample, other DNA sequences code for this CDR3. The chain combines TRBV9 with TRBJ2-5, with D possibly being TRBD1 (5 bases). CDR1 SGDLS and CDR2 YYNGEE come from the germline V gene. The CDR3 is 13 amino acids. V dropped 1 base and J dropped 2 bases, with 6 bases sitting between them. CDR3 in amino acids: CASSVRGQETQYF. The DNA of the CDR3 is TGTGCCAGCAGCGTAAGGGGACAAGAGACCCAGTACTTC. The full variable domain, in which reference TRBV9 and TRBJ2-5 provide the parts outside the CDR3, is DSGVTQTPKHLITATGQRVTLRCSPRSGDLSVYWYQQSLDQGLQFLIQYYNGEERAKGNILERFSAQQFPDLHSELNLSSLELGDSALYFCASSVRGQETQYFGPGTRLLVL.

The chain links TRBV5-1 to TRBJ2-5, with D unclear. V was pared by 5 bases and J by 4 bases, with 15 bases between. Germline loops: CDR1 SGHRS, CDR2 YFSETQ. This CDR3 comprises 14 residues. The CDR3 is CASRTTIGRETQYF. In nucleotides, the CDR3 is TGCGCCAGCAGGACCACGATCGGTAGAGAGACCCAGTACTTC.

This rearrangement joins TRBV28 to TRBJ2-2; TRBD2 matches 12 bases. Germline CDR1 MDHEN, CDR2 SYDVKM. V trimming: 4 bases; J trimming: 6 bases; junction bases outside the gene matches: 15. This CDR3 is 19 amino acids long. The CDR3 region is CASSSSGLAGPNGSGELFF. The DNA of the CDR3 is TGTGCCAGCAGTTCCTCAGGACTAGCGGGGCCCAACGGGTCCGGGGAGCTGTTTTTT.

The chain couples TRBV4-1 to TRBJ1-1, with D possibly being TRBD1 (6 bases). Trimming cost V 4 bases and J 3 bases, with 12 bases left between them. Germline CDR1 and CDR2: MGHRA and YSYEKL. This CDR3 is built from 14 residues. The CDR3 here is CASSPSGHYTEAFF. The CDR3 region has the DNA TGCGCCAGCAGCCCATCGGGACATTACACTGAAGCTTTCTTT.

This chain connects TRBV29-1 to TRBJ2-1, with TRBD2 matching over 10 bases. Trimming at V came to 6 bases and at J to 0 bases, leaving 5 bases not matched to a gene. The CDR3 is 15 amino acids. Looked up from germline, CDR1 is SQVTM and CDR2 is ANQGSEA. The CDR3 nucleotides read TGCAGCGTGACCGCTAGCGGGAGCTCCTACAATGAGCAGTTCTTC. This codes for CSVTASGSSYNEQFF.

This chain connects TRBV5-1 to TRBJ2-1; 9 bases fit TRBD1. The CDR3 runs to 16 residues. Looked up from germline, CDR1 is SGHRS and CDR2 is YFSETQ. V lost 3 bases, J lost 4 bases, and 8 bases stayed unmatched. The CDR3 coding sequence is TGCGCCAGCAGCTACACCGGGACAGGGTTTTACAATGAGCAGTTCTTC. Encoded protein: CASSYTGTGFYNEQFF.

As regards this clone: Other DNA sequences from this sample encode an identical CDR3 as well. The V gene is TRBV9, the J gene TRBJ2-5, with D perhaps being TRBD1 or TRBD2 (5 bases each). The CDR3 length is 14 residues. Trimming removed 2 bases at V and 5 bases at J, with 13 bases between. Germline V CDR1 and CDR2: SGDLS, YYNGEE. The CDR3 spells CASSVGTAEETQYF. The CDR3 coding sequence is TGTGCCAGCAGCGTCGGGACGGCCGAGGAGACCCAGTACTTC.

This chain links TRBV6-5 with TRBJ1-1; D gene uncertain. The CDR3 spans 13 residues. Per the germline V gene, CDR1 is MNHEY and CDR2 is SVGAGI. V was shortened by 2 bases and J by 8 bases, with 12 bases between the two germline ends. CDR3 loop: CASSYAINREAFF. In nucleotides, the CDR3 is TGTGCCAGCAGTTACGCCATAAATAGGGAAGCTTTCTTT.